This T cell receptor (beta chain) was recovered during a study of cytomegalovirus exposure and HLA in healthy donors. Overall study: Inside one of the first data releases sat around 86 million unique TCRs taken from HLA-typed donors. The Caucasian-associated ancestry cluster held roughly 84% of roughly 400 genotyped donors.

PCR involved 60 Vbeta and 13 Jbeta primers. Only in-frame clones appear in the TCRdb table, and some are missing; sequencing was by immunoSEQ multiplex PCR. Seen here are 150,000 to 200,000 clones, roughly 80% observed once, and the top ten hold 1.5% to 2%. All donors participated as healthy donors of bone marrow. Germline-derived CDR1 and CDR2 are SGHTA and FQGNSA. The CDR3 sequence is 17 residues long. V trimming: 5 bases; J trimming: 3 bases; junction bases outside the gene matches: 9. V gene TRBV7-2 combines with J gene TRBJ2-1, with 11 bases lining up with TRBD2. This TCR was sampled from a woman between 18 and 30 years old in good health and CMV-seronegative. The sequencing input was PBMCs. The CDR3 sequence: CASSPMLAGGLYNEQFF. Written as DNA, the CDR3 is TGTGCCAGCAGCCCGATGCTAGCGGGAGGCCTCTACAATGAGCAGTTCTTC.